This TCR beta chain came from a study of cytomegalovirus exposure and HLA in healthy donors. This CDR3 comprises 14 residues. V shed 3 bases and J shed 0 bases, with 9 bases lying between them. CDR1 is SEHNR and CDR2 is FQNEAQ in the germline V gene (reference sequence). Assay used: immunoSEQ multiplex PCR; TCRdb lists only in-frame clones, some missing. The sample yields a few hundred thousand clones, around 80% seen once. The V and J genes are TRBV7-9 and TRBJ2-7; no clear D gene. The specimen was PBMCs. The receptor's source is a woman in her thirties in good health and CMV-seropositive. The CDR3 DNA is TGTGCCAGCAGCTTCTTTCCCTCCTCCTACGAGCAGTACTTC. It yields the protein CASSFFPSSYEQYF.